A selection of T cell receptor beta chains follows, all from one sample in a study of blood T cells in healthy people across ages. TCRdb processed the 5' RACE reads anew with MiXCR; each CDR3 protein has one entry. This table holds 1.5 million to 2 million distinct CDR3 sequences, roughly 43% found once. Sequencing was carried out using blood. These receptors were collected from a human donor in good health. The CDR3 runs from the conserved cysteine through the conserved F or W.

CDR3aa: CASTSGGDPAEQYF
j_gene: -
v_gene: TRBV28

CDR3aa: CSAMGLAGVNEQFF
j_gene: TRBJ2-1
v_gene: TRBV20-1

CDR3aa: CASSPDRSFHEQYF
j_gene: -
v_gene: TRBV7-9

CDR3aa: CASSAVQGASYNEQFF
j_gene: TRBJ2-1
v_gene: TRBV5-5

CDR3aa: CASSLEDSASWGYTF
j_gene: TRBJ1-2
v_gene: TRBV7-9

CDR3aa: CSARGGGGSGNTIYF
j_gene: TRBJ1-3
v_gene: TRBV20-1

CDR3aa: CSVEWGTGAQHF
j_gene: TRBJ1-5
v_gene: TRBV29-1

CDR3aa: CASTGNGNTEAFF
j_gene: TRBJ1-1
v_gene: TRBV6-2/TRBV6-3

CDR3aa: CASSSRAGAQFYNEQFF
j_gene: TRBJ2-1
v_gene: TRBV7-2

CDR3aa: CASSLGPGVDNTEAFF
j_gene: TRBJ1-1
v_gene: TRBV5-5

CDR3aa: CASSELNGNSPLHF
j_gene: TRBJ1-6
v_gene: TRBV2

CDR3aa: CSARGGIEKLFF
j_gene: TRBJ1-4
v_gene: TRBV20-1

CDR3aa: CASSDERGYNEQFF
j_gene: TRBJ2-1
v_gene: TRBV9

CDR3aa: CASSSGQPYEQYF
j_gene: TRBJ2-7
v_gene: TRBV6-6

CDR3aa: CASSLAPRVRGETQYF
j_gene: TRBJ2-5
v_gene: TRBV12-3/TRBV12-4

CDR3aa: CASSVGGRQTQYF
j_gene: TRBJ2-5
v_gene: TRBV9

CDR3aa: CASSIFPSMEQYF
j_gene: TRBJ2-5
v_gene: TRBV19

CDR3aa: CASSLQGIRYEQYF
j_gene: TRBJ2-7
v_gene: TRBV7-8

CDR3aa: CASSQRDSLYNEQFF
j_gene: TRBJ2-1
v_gene: TRBV4-1

CDR3aa: CASSYPGGHAKNIQYF
j_gene: TRBJ2-4
v_gene: TRBV6-6

CDR3aa: CASSLSGVPTYGYTF
j_gene: TRBJ1-2
v_gene: TRBV7-9

CDR3aa: CASSATIGNIQYF
j_gene: TRBJ2-4
v_gene: TRBV7-2

CDR3aa: CSQKLRDTEAFF
j_gene: TRBJ1-1
v_gene: TRBV20-1

CDR3aa: CSVDQQGKADTQYF
j_gene: TRBJ2-3
v_gene: TRBV29-1

CDR3aa: CASSFMGNQPQHF
j_gene: TRBJ1-5
v_gene: TRBV6-5

CDR3aa: CASSQEEYLNYGYTF
j_gene: TRBJ1-2
v_gene: TRBV4-3

CDR3aa: CSVESTYNEQFF
j_gene: TRBJ2-1
v_gene: TRBV29-1